These 23 T cell receptor beta chains share one sample of origin, sequenced in a study of somatic mutations in cytotoxic T cells in rheumatoid arthritis (TCRdb year 2017). Receptors were amplified or captured by the immunoSEQ multiplex PCR assay. The clones in this table, taken by TCRdb from immuneACCESS, are in-frame only. Not every clone is retained; where verified, under half of the shortfall comes from an unresolved V gene, and the cause of the rest is unknown. The sample table contains 15,000 or so clones; only one count was recorded for around 77% of them. The ten largest clones represent approximately 10% of the sample. Sequencing was carried out using CD8+ T cells sorted from blood. Receptors were obtained from an adult with rheumatoid arthritis.

This clone has just one count. The genes are TRBV9 and TRBJ2-1; 15 positions match TRBD2. The CDR3 runs 16 residues. Germline trimming cut 4 bases from V and 6 bases from J; bases unmatched to any gene: 5. Per germline, CDR1 SGDLS and CDR2 YYNGEE. The CDR3 nucleotides read TGTGCCAGCAGCCTCAGGACTAGCGGGGGGGGCAATGAGCAGTTCTTC. Its protein product is CASSLRTSGGGNEQFF.

The rearrangement joins TRBV6-1 to TRBJ1-3; TRBD1 matches 9 bases. Germline-derived CDR1 and CDR2 are MNHNS and SASEGT. The CDR3 is made up of 15 amino acids. The V and J ends lost 2 bases and 4 bases, in that order; junction bases with no gene match: 3. The chain's CDR3 is CASSEFGTGGNTIYF. CDR3 DNA: TGTGCCAGCAGTGAATTCGGGACAGGGGGAAACACCATATATTTT.

This sequence joins TRBV4-1 and TRBJ2-2; 7 nucleotides line up with TRBD1. CDR1 and CDR2 from the germline V gene are MGHRA and YSYEKL. J gave up 5 bases and V 2 bases, and 5 bases lay outside the gene matches. CDR3 length: 15 residues. The CDR3 sequence is CASSQNRGETGELFF. CDR3 coding DNA: TGCGCCAGCAGCCAAAACAGGGGAGAAACCGGGGAGCTGTTTTTT.

The gene calls are TRBV28 and TRBJ2-7, with 8 bases that match TRBD1. There are 14 residues in the CDR3. The ends lost 6 bases at V and 6 bases at J; junction bases unmatched: 10. Germline assignment: CDR1 MDHEN and CDR2 SYDVKM. In DNA, the CDR3 is TGTGCCAGCAGACCGGACAGGGCGTTCTCCGAGCAGTACTTC. It yields the protein CASRPDRAFSEQYF.

This chain joins TRBV2 and TRBJ1-5, with D possibly being TRBD1 (5 bases). CDR1 is SNHLY and CDR2 is FYNNEI in the germline V gene. The CDR3 loop spans 15 amino acids. Trimming cost V 2 bases and J 7 bases, with 15 bases left between them. The CDR3 reads CASSEWRGDGQPQHF. For the CDR3, the DNA is TGTGCCAGCAGTGAATGGAGGGGTGATGGACAGCCCCAGCATTTT. Looking up the rest from reference TRBV2 and TRBJ1-5 gives the full variable domain: EPEVTQTPSHQVTQMGQEVILRCVPISNHLYFYWYRQILGQKVEFLVSFYNNEISEKSEIFDDQFSVERPDGSNFTLKIRSTKLEDSAMYFCASSEWRGDGQPQHFGDGTRLSIL.

V gene TRBV6-4 combines with J gene TRBJ2-2; tentatively, D is TRBD1 or TRBD2 (6 bases each). The CDR3 sequence is 14 residues long. Germline CDR1 and CDR2: MRHNA and SNTAGT. Trimming cost V 3 bases and J 3 bases, with 8 bases left between them. The CDR3 loop reads CASSERGDTGELFF. The CDR3 nucleotides read TGTGCCAGCAGTGAGAGGGGGGACACCGGGGAGCTGTTTTTT.

The chain recombines TRBV2 with TRBJ2-7; D might be TRBD2 (7 bases). This CDR3 comprises 16 residues. The germline V gene encodes CDR1 SNHLY and CDR2 FYNNEI. Trimming pared 6 bases from V and 2 bases from J, leaving 20 bases between. The CDR3 sequence is CASRAPGGHRPYEQYF. The CDR3 DNA reads TGTGCCAGCAGAGCTCCGGGGGGACACAGACCCTACGAGCAGTACTTC.

This clone is labeled large. The chain combines TRBV28 with TRBJ2-2; D gene uncertain. Per the germline V gene, CDR1 is MDHEN and CDR2 is SYDVKM. The CDR3 sequence is 16 residues long. The V and J ends lost 3 bases and 4 bases respectively, with 15 bases between them. The chain's CDR3 is CASSLFSQTPTGELFF. As DNA, the CDR3 is TGTGCCAGCAGTTTGTTCAGCCAGACCCCCACCGGGGAGCTGTTTTTT.

This chain links TRBV29-1 with TRBJ1-1, with no clear D. V shed 3 bases and J shed 7 bases, with 6 bases lying between them. The CDR3 has 10 residues. Germline CDR1 SQVTM, CDR2 ANQGSEA. Here the CDR3 reads CSVEEDEAFF. The CDR3 nucleotides read TGCAGCGTTGAGGAGGATGAAGCTTTCTTT. Full variable domain (remainder filled in from reference TRBV29-1 and TRBJ1-1): SAVISQKPSRDICQRGTSLTIQCQVDSQVTMMFWYRQQPGQSLTLIATANQGSEATYESGFVIDKFPISRPNLTFSTLTVSNMSPEDSSIYLCSVEEDEAFFGQGTRLTVV.

The chain joins TRBV2 to TRBJ1-2; tentatively, D is TRBD1 (6 bases). Germline-derived CDR1 and CDR2 are SNHLY and FYNNEI. This CDR3 has 13 amino acids. V shed 8 bases and J shed 8 bases, with 18 bases lying between them. CDR3: CASQRTVDGGYTF. In nucleotides, the CDR3 is TGTGCCAGCCAAAGGACAGTGGATGGGGGCTACACCTTC.

V usage is TRBV5-8 and J usage is TRBJ1-1, with a weak D call TRBD1 (6 bases). Trimming removed 0 bases at V and 11 bases at J, with 20 bases between. The CDR3 sequence is 15 residues long. From germline, CDR1 is SGHTS and CDR2 YDEGEE. This chain's CDR3 is CASSLEVRGLNEAFF. The CDR3 bases are TGTGCCAGCAGCTTGGAAGTACGGGGGCTGAATGAGGCTTTCTTT.

A few counts support this clone. The chain recombines TRBV7-9 with TRBJ1-1, with D perhaps TRBD1 (6 bases). The CDR3 has 18 residues. Looked up from germline, CDR1 is SEHNR and CDR2 is FQNEAQ (reference sequence). With 4 bases removed from V and 1 base from J, the gap between germline ends came to 22 bases. The CDR3 DNA reads as TGTGCCAGCAGCTCGGTTAGAACGACAGGAGATCAGAACACTGAAGCTTTCTTT. This gives the protein CASSSVRTTGDQNTEAFF.

This chain links TRBV7-9 with TRBJ2-5; 7 nucleotides agree with TRBD1. There are 14 residues in the CDR3. Germline trimming cut 5 bases from V and 2 bases from J; bases unmatched to any gene: 5. CDR1 and CDR2 (germline): SEHNR, FQNEAQ (reference sequence). The CDR3 DNA follows: TGTGCCAGCAGCGCCGACAGGGAGCAAGAGACCCAGTACTTC. Encoded protein: CASSADREQETQYF.

The chain has TRBV19 and TRBJ1-5; D remains ambiguous. Between the trimmed V and J ends, which lost 6 bases and 2 bases, there was a span of 8 bases. The V gene's germline CDR1 is LNHDA and CDR2 SQIVND (reference sequence). There are 13 residues in the CDR3. CDR3 amino acids: CASSTSRNQPQHF. CDR3 bases: TGTGCCAGTAGCACCTCTCGCAATCAGCCCCAGCATTTT. The variable domain in full, completed from reference TRBV19 and TRBJ1-5, reads DGGITQSPKYLFRKEGQNVTLSCEQNLNHDAMYWYRQDPGQGLRLIYYSQIVNDFQKGDIAEGYSVSREKKESFPLTVTSAQKNPTAFYLCASSTSRNQPQHFGDGTRLSIL.

The chain employs TRBV11-3 and TRBJ2-1, with D possibly matching TRBD2 (6 bases). V lost 8 bases, J lost 4 bases, and 9 bases lay in between. This CDR3 spans 12 amino acids. From germline, CDR1 is SGHNT and CDR2 YENEEA. CDR3 bases: TGTGCCAGCGGACGGGGGTACAATGAGCAGTTCTTC. This translates into CASGRGYNEQFF.

The chain carries TRBV28 and TRBJ1-4; 7 bases map to TRBD1. V was pared by 5 bases and J by 4 bases, with 10 bases of the junction left unmatched. The V gene's germline CDR1 is MDHEN and CDR2 SYDVKM. The CDR3 runs 16 residues. CDR3 in DNA: TGTGCCAGCAGTGTCAGAACCAGGGGGAATAATGAAAAACTGTTTTTT. This encodes CASSVRTRGNNEKLFF.

This clone was seen only once. The V and J genes are TRBV10-2 and TRBJ2-3; 10 bases match TRBD2. V lost 3 bases and J lost 0; bases outside the gene matches: 12. The germline CDR1 and CDR2 sequences are WSHSY and SAAADI. This CDR3 is 19 amino acids long. CDR3 sequence reads: CASSDHSGGGPTSTDTQYF. The DNA of the CDR3 is TGCGCCAGCAGTGATCACAGCGGGGGGGGTCCAACTAGCACAGATACGCAGTATTTT.

The chain links TRBV5-1 to TRBJ1-1; maybe TRBD1 (5 bases). Germline V gene data show CDR1 as SGHRS and CDR2 as YFSETQ. The CDR3 extends over 13 amino acids. V shed 0 bases and J shed 7 bases, with 10 bases lying between them. The CDR3 sequence: CASSLVPGNEAFF. In DNA, the CDR3 is TGCGCCAGCAGCTTGGTCCCAGGGAATGAAGCTTTCTTT.

This sequence joins TRBV11-2 and TRBJ2-1; no firm D call. The CDR3 spans 16 residues. Germline assignment: CDR1 SGHAT and CDR2 FQNNGV. Deletions cut 0 bases from V and 0 bases from J, with 9 bases between. The CDR3 coding sequence is TGTGCCAGCAGCTTAGACTTCCGTAGCTCCTACAATGAGCAGTTCTTC. This sequence encodes CASSLDFRSSYNEQFF.

This chain joins TRBV10-2 and TRBJ2-7; D is unresolved. This CDR3 comprises 11 residues. V lost 8 bases to trimming and J lost 5 bases, with 10 bases between them. CDR1 is WSHSY and CDR2 is SAAADI in the germline V gene. This CDR3 reads CASRAGNEQYF. The CDR3 DNA sequence: TGCGCCAGCCGAGCAGGCAACGAGCAGTACTTC.

The chain uses TRBV7-9 and TRBJ2-5, with 8 positions matching TRBD1. The CDR3 consists of 15 residues. CDR1 is SEHNR, CDR2 FQNEAQ, per germline (reference sequence). The J segment lost 7 bases and the V segment lost 4 bases, leaving 11 bases of the junction unmatched. This CDR3 reads CASSSDRELPWTQYF. CDR3 bases: TGTGCCAGCAGCTCGGACAGGGAGCTCCCCTGGACCCAGTACTTC.

V usage is TRBV13 and J usage is TRBJ1-1; D is undetermined. V dropped 5 bases and J dropped 5 bases, with 15 bases sitting between them. Germline V gene lookup returns CDR1 PRHDT and CDR2 FYEKMQ (reference sequence). This CDR3 spans 14 amino acids. The CDR3 DNA reads TGTGCCAGCAGCCCTGGGCGCAGATTGACTGAAGCTTTCTTT. This gives the protein CASSPGRRLTEAFF. Using reference TRBV13 and TRBJ1-1 for the parts outside the CDR3, the full variable domain is AAGVIQSPRHLIKEKRETATLKCYPIPRHDTVYWYQQGPGQDPQFLISFYEKMQSDKGSIPDRFSAQQFSDYHSELNMSSLELGDSALYFCASSPGRRLTEAFFGQGTRLTVV.

The V and J genes are TRBV7-9 and TRBJ1-1; the D gene is possibly TRBD1 (6 bases). V lost 3 bases, J lost 6 bases, and 17 bases lay in between. Germline V gives CDR1 SEHNR, CDR2 FQNEAQ (reference sequence). The CDR3 contains 15 residues. Here the CDR3 DNA reads TGTGCCAGCAGCTTTCCCGAGGGGGGGGCCGCTGAAGCTTTCTTT. This encodes CASSFPEGGAAEAFF.